This T cell receptor (beta chain) was captured in a study of STAT5B mutations in CD4+ large granular lymphocyte leukemia (dated by TCRdb to about 2022). With respect to the entire study: Where cryopreserved patient cells were available, CD8+ cells were depleted first, followed by selection with anti-CD4 microbeads. The study compared the TCRbeta repertoires of patients with CD4+ T-cell large granular lymphocyte leukemia against the TCRbeta repertoires of healthy blood donors. Flow cytometry on FACSCanto II or FACSVerse confirmed that purified fractions exceeded 95% purity among lymphocytes.

The junction shows trimming of 0 bases on V and 4 bases on J, plus 12 bases between the germline ends. Including the terminal cysteine and phenylalanine, the CDR3 comprises 15 residues. Only the CDR3 DNA stays, 45 bases, in frame from base 1. CDR1 is given as MNHEY and CDR2 as SVGAGI, both from the germline V gene. Hematology units in Padova (Italy), Helsinki (Finland) and Shinshu (Japan) recruited the CD4+ T-LGLL patients. Depending on sample availability, patient samples were obtained as bead-purified CD4+, CD4+CD8+, CD57+ or CD56+ fractions, or as unselected PBMC. Patient TCRbeta data were integrated with somatic STAT5B mutation profiles obtained by deep amplicon sequencing of the same DNA. All TCR-sequenced material derived from peripheral blood: patient blood samples and healthy donor buffy coats. Ficoll-Hypaque gradient centrifugation was used to isolate peripheral blood mononuclear cells. Genomic DNA was extracted using the Gentra Puregene Cell and Tissue kit, and a Qubit 2.0 fluorometer was used to quantify it.

The immunoSEQ assay at survey resolution was applied to genomic DNA for sequencing of TCRbeta rearrangements. In the source study's methods: Clonotypes above 5% of the repertoire were treated as putative leukemic clones, yielding a few dozen across some 25 patients. In the TCR sequencing data, the lowest productive clonotype frequency that could be detected was 2.59 x 10-5. Only productive TCRbeta rearrangements, meaning sequences that were complete and in-frame, were kept for the analyses. Clonality for each sample was calculated as Simpson clonality in the immunoSEQ Analyzer version 3.0. Clones were binned by frequency as very rare, small, medium, large (1-20%) or hyperexpanded (>20%). Generation probabilities were estimated with OLGA 1.2.3, V-gene circos plots were generated with VDJtools, specificities were searched for in VDJdb, and CDR3 motifs were identified with GLIPH. This is the immuneACCESS table as TCRdb keeps it, with only in-frame sequences that have V and J called. A part of the clones is gone; compared with another copy, unresolved V genes explain less than half, and the rest is unexplained. V, J and clone size are those of that table, while D and trimming were read from the DNA. This sample is represented by about 9,600 clones; about 86% of them were singletons. The ten largest clones take up 68% of the sample.

Summary of the overall study and its limitations: Enrichment of TRBV06-family usage was observed among the top patient clones (8/27) relative to healthy controls (2/35). Data were not HLA-matched; higher clonality in CD4+ versus CD8+ T-LGLL could reflect the relatively small sample size. Patient cell sources were heterogeneous, and only 6 or 7 CD4-sorted patient samples entered the clonality comparison with healthy controls. Main leukemic clonotypes were private to each patient, although about 25% of the main leukemic clonotypes were found at low frequency in the non-leukemic repertoires of other patients. Greater clonality appeared to be present in CD4-sorted patient repertoires than in healthy CD4+ repertoires, and the difference was retained after the putative leukemic clones were removed.

Turning to this clone: Its antigen is not yet known. Base quality data are lacking; no much larger clone is found one base away.

Sequenced: PBMCs. The receptor chain draws on TRBV6-5 and TRBJ1-2, with TRBD1 perhaps the D gene, on 5 matching bases. The sequence derives from a man in his sixties with CD4+ T-cell large granular lymphocyte leukemia. The DNA sequence is given as TGTGCCAGCAGTTACTCGCGCGGCAGGGTCTATGGCTACACCTTC. Translation gives CASSYSRGRVYGYTF.